This is a list of T cell receptor beta chains from one sample in a study of blood T cells in healthy people across ages. TCRdb re-derived calls from the 5' RACE reads in MiXCR, one entry per CDR3 protein. The sample carries roughly 1.5 million distinct CDR3 sequences, approximately 42% recorded once. Source material: blood. The receptor source for this set is a young woman in good health. Both conserved end residues are part of each CDR3. A D gene is named only where the DNA matches it firmly. Expanded clones are given a class, and other clones once, few, many or no size at all.

D: NA; size: once; V: TRBV28; J: TRBJ1-2; CDR3: CASRIADSIYGYTF; DNA: TGTGCCAGCAGGATCGCCGACAGCATCTATGGCTACACCTTC
D: NA; size: NA; V: TRBV3-1; J: TRBJ2-3; CDR3: CASRYSGSTTDTQYF; DNA: TGTGCCAGCCGATACAGCGGCAGCACTACAGATACGCAGTATTTT
D: NA; size: few; V: TRBV7-2; J: TRBJ2-4; CDR3: CASSVIRPPLAKNIQYF; DNA: TGTGCCAGCAGCGTCATCCGTCCACCGCTAGCCAAAAACATTCAGTACTTC
D: NA; size: few; V: TRBV21-1; J: TRBJ2-3; CDR3: CATAGRAYFPDTQYF; DNA: TGTGCCACCGCGGGGAGGGCGTACTTTCCAGATACGCAGTATTTT
D: NA; size: NA; V: TRBV4-1; J: TRBJ1-2; CDR3: CASSHPLGGDYGYTF; DNA: TGCGCCAGCAGCCACCCCCTGGGGGGGGACTATGGCTACACCTTC
D: TRBD2; size: NA; V: TRBV18; J: TRBJ2-3; CDR3: CASSPMREYSPDTQYF; DNA: TGTGCCAGCTCACCAATGCGGGAGTATAGCCCAGATACGCAGTATTTT
D: TRBD1; size: once; V: TRBV2; J: TRBJ1-2; CDR3: CASSPGQGYGYIF; DNA: TGTGCCAGCAGTCCGGGACAGGGGTATGGCTACATCTTC
D: NA; size: few; V: TRBV12-3/TRBV12-4; J: TRBJ2-5; CDR3: CASSLVTGSQQYF; DNA: TGTGCCAGCAGTTTAGTTACAGGGTCCCAGCAGTACTTC
D: NA; size: NA; V: TRBV4-2; J: TRBJ2-4; CDR3: CANSQENAKNIQYF; DNA: TGTGCCAACAGCCAAGAGAATGCCAAAAACATTCAGTACTTC
D: NA; size: few; V: TRBV12-3/TRBV12-4; J: TRBJ2-7; CDR3: CASSSPATASNEQYF; DNA: TGTGCCAGCAGTTCCCCTGCGACAGCATCCAATGAGCAGTACTTC
D: NA; size: once; V: TRBV7-2; J: TRBJ1-1; CDR3: CASSSSPITEAFF; DNA: TGTGCCAGCAGCTCTAGTCCGATTACTGAAGCTTTCTTT
D: NA; size: NA; V: TRBV9; J: TRBJ2-5; CDR3: CASKDGGETQYF; DNA: TGTGCCAGCAAGGACGGCGGGGAGACCCAGTACTTC
D: TRBD1; size: NA; V: TRBV7-9; J: TRBJ2-1; CDR3: CASSLPGQGYFQAGIFEQFF; DNA: TGTGCCAGCAGCTTACCGGGACAGGGGTATTTCCAGGCTGGGATCTTTGAGCAGTTCTTC
D: NA; size: few; V: TRBV15; J: TRBJ2-1; CDR3: CAAARYPSSYNEQFF; DNA: TGTGCCGCGGCGCGTTACCCATCCTCCTACAATGAGCAGTTCTTC
D: TRBD2; size: once; V: TRBV29-1; J: TRBJ2-1; CDR3: CSVEGLAGVRPFF; DNA: TGCAGCGTTGAAGGACTAGCGGGAGTCCGGCCGTTCTTC
D: NA; size: NA; V: TRBV14; J: TRBJ2-7; CDR3: CASSPGTLLSYEQYF; DNA: TGTGCCAGCAGCCCTGGGACTTTACTCTCCTACGAGCAGTACTTC
D: NA; size: few; V: TRBV7-3; J: TRBJ2-3; CDR3: CASSVSGVDTQYF; DNA: TGTGCCAGCAGCGTGTCGGGGGTAGATACGCAGTATTTT
D: TRBD1; size: many; V: TRBV4-3; J: TRBJ2-5; CDR3: CASSRDRVQETQYF; DNA: TGCGCCAGCAGCAGAGACAGGGTTCAAGAGACCCAGTACTTC
D: TRBD1; size: NA; V: TRBV14; J: TRBJ2-4; CDR3: CASSQTGESRKNIQYF; DNA: TGTGCCAGCAGCCAAACAGGGGAATCCCGTAAAAACATTCAGTACTTC
D: TRBD1; size: few; V: TRBV7-2; J: TRBJ1-1; CDR3: CASSLRGQGYTEAFF; DNA: TGTGCCAGCAGCTTAAGGGGGCAGGGCTACACTGAAGCTTTCTTT
D: NA; size: few; V: TRBV13; J: TRBJ2-2; CDR3: CASSREKWGSNAGELFF; DNA: TGTGCCAGCAGCCGGGAGAAGTGGGGGTCTAATGCCGGGGAGCTGTTTTTT
D: TRBD2; size: few; V: TRBV28; J: TRBJ2-3; CDR3: CASSSSGRGYTQYF; DNA: TGTGCCAGCAGCAGTAGCGGGAGGGGTTATACGCAGTATTTT
D: TRBD1; size: NA; V: TRBV5-1; J: TRBJ1-2; CDR3: CASSGNRGNYGYTF; DNA: TGCGCCAGCAGCGGGAACAGGGGGAACTATGGCTACACCTTC
D: TRBD2; size: NA; V: TRBV9; J: TRBJ2-5; CDR3: CASSVAPSGSPETQYF; DNA: TGTGCCAGCAGCGTAGCTCCTAGCGGGAGTCCAGAGACCCAGTACTTC
D: NA; size: once; V: TRBV29-1; J: TRBJ2-3; CDR3: CSVEGAERGEDSTDTQYF; DNA: TGCAGCGTTGAAGGCGCCGAGAGGGGGGAAGATAGCACAGATACGCAGTATTTT
D: TRBD2; size: NA; V: TRBV27; J: TRBJ2-1; CDR3: CASSLGGRIYNEQFF; DNA: TGTGCCAGCAGTTTAGGCGGGAGAATCTACAATGAGCAGTTCTTC
D: NA; size: NA; V: TRBV2; J: TRBJ1-4; CDR3: CASSERADATNEKLFF; DNA: TGTGCCAGCAGTGAACGGGCGGATGCAACTAATGAAAAACTGTTTTTT
D: TRBD2; size: NA; V: TRBV2; J: TRBJ2-7; CDR3: CASSDNGQGGLAAYEQYF; DNA: TGTGCCAGCAGTGATAACGGGCAGGGCGGACTAGCGGCCTACGAGCAGTACTTC
D: NA; size: few; V: TRBV20-1; J: TRBJ2-7; CDR3: CSARDYIPTYEQYF; DNA: TGCAGTGCTAGGGACTATATTCCTACCTACGAGCAGTACTTC
D: TRBD1; size: few; V: TRBV6-5; J: TRBJ2-7; CDR3: CASSYSIQGAGNEQYF; DNA: TGTGCCAGCAGTTACTCGATACAGGGGGCCGGGAATGAGCAGTACTTC
D: TRBD1; size: many; V: TRBV6-5; J: TRBJ2-7; CDR3: CASRDRGNEQYF; DNA: TGTGCCAGCAGGGACAGGGGTAACGAGCAGTACTTC
D: NA; size: NA; V: TRBV3-1; J: TRBJ1-2; CDR3: CASSLRQVPGGYTF; DNA: TGTGCCAGCAGCCTTCGACAGGTCCCTGGTGGCTACACCTTC
D: NA; size: NA; V: TRBV12-3/TRBV12-4; J: TRBJ1-1; CDR3: CASSLGIEAFF; DNA: TGTGCCAGCAGTTTGGGTATTGAAGCTTTCTTT
D: NA; size: NA; V: TRBV7-9; J: TRBJ1-1; CDR3: CASSLAGSGAFF; DNA: TGTGCCAGCAGCTTAGCAGGGTCCGGAGCTTTCTTT
D: TRBD1; size: NA; V: TRBV15; J: TRBJ2-7; CDR3: CATSKLQGDFYEQYF; DNA: TGTGCCACCAGCAAGCTACAGGGGGATTTTTACGAGCAGTACTTC
D: NA; size: few; V: TRBV10-1; J: TRBJ2-7; CDR3: CASSEFGTAYEQYF; DNA: TGCGCCAGCAGTGAGTTTGGCACTGCCTACGAGCAGTACTTC
D: NA; size: few; V: TRBV11-2; J: TRBJ2-7; CDR3: CASSFQGWGRYEQYF; DNA: TGTGCCAGCAGCTTCCAGGGTTGGGGTCGCTACGAGCAGTACTTC
D: NA; size: NA; V: TRBV6-5; J: TRBJ1-1; CDR3: CASSYPGGSEAFF; DNA: TGTGCCAGCAGTTATCCCGGTGGTTCTGAAGCTTTCTTT
D: NA; size: NA; V: TRBV12-3/TRBV12-4; J: TRBJ2-7; CDR3: CASSVSGLAGEQYF; DNA: TGTGCCAGCAGTGTTTCCGGCCTGGCCGGCGAGCAGTACTTC
D: NA; size: NA; V: TRBV12-3/TRBV12-4; J: TRBJ2-7; CDR3: CASREGGVHEQYF; DNA: TGTGCCAGCCGAGAGGGAGGTGTCCACGAGCAGTACTTC
D: NA; size: NA; V: TRBV7-7; J: TRBJ2-5; CDR3: CAISTGPETQYF; DNA: TGTGCTATCTCGACAGGTCCAGAGACCCAGTACTTC
D: TRBD2; size: NA; V: TRBV20-1; J: TRBJ2-7; CDR3: CSARESGTYSYEQYF; DNA: TGCAGTGCTAGGGAGAGCGGGACCTACTCCTACGAGCAGTACTTC
D: NA; size: NA; V: TRBV4-1; J: TRBJ2-5; CDR3: CASSQVVGGWETQYF; DNA: TGCGCCAGCAGCCAAGTAGTGGGGGGCTGGGAGACCCAGTACTTC
D: NA; size: many; V: TRBV7-8; J: TRBJ2-7; CDR3: CATGSTSFVTYEQYF; DNA: TGTGCCACCGGGTCCACTAGCTTCGTAACCTACGAGCAGTACTTC
D: TRBD1; size: few; V: TRBV11-2; J: TRBJ2-7; CDR3: CASRRWGGTGPYEQYF; DNA: TGTGCCAGCAGACGGTGGGGTGGGACAGGGCCCTACGAGCAGTACTTC
D: NA; size: few; V: TRBV12-3/TRBV12-4; J: TRBJ2-7; CDR3: CASSSGTPVDEQYF; DNA: TGTGCCAGCAGCTCCGGGACGCCTGTCGACGAGCAGTACTTC
D: TRBD2; size: once; V: TRBV12-3/TRBV12-4; J: TRBJ2-1; CDR3: CASSPSLAGDNEQFF; DNA: TGTGCCAGCAGTCCCTCCCTAGCGGGAGACAATGAGCAGTTCTTC
D: TRBD1; size: many; V: TRBV6-2/TRBV6-3; J: TRBJ2-7; CDR3: CASRPWTGAYEQYF; DNA: TGTGCCAGTCGACCCTGGACAGGGGCCTACGAGCAGTACTTC
D: NA; size: NA; V: TRBV10-3; J: TRBJ2-3; CDR3: CAMGGGGVGSGTDTQYF; DNA: TGTGCCATGGGGGGGGGCGGGGTTGGATCCGGCACAGATACGCAGTATTTT
D: NA; size: few; V: TRBV7-2; J: TRBJ1-2; CDR3: CASSVGQSIYGYTF; DNA: TGTGCCAGCAGCGTCGGACAGTCAATCTATGGCTACACCTTC
D: NA; size: NA; V: TRBV20-1; J: TRBJ2-5; CDR3: CSAKDRSWYQETQYF; DNA: TGCAGTGCTAAAGACAGGTCGTGGTACCAAGAGACCCAGTACTTC
D: NA; size: NA; V: TRBV10-3; J: TRBJ1-2; CDR3: CAISESRVANYGYTF; DNA: TGTGCCATCAGTGAGTCAAGGGTTGCTAACTATGGCTACACCTTC
D: TRBD1; size: NA; V: TRBV12-3/TRBV12-4; J: TRBJ1-6; CDR3: CASSLQRTGFLPGSYNSPLHF; DNA: TGTGCCAGCAGTTTACAACGGACAGGGTTTCTACCTGGGTCCTATAATTCACCCCTCCACTTT